These 18 T cell receptor beta chains originate from one sample sequenced in a study of shared clonotypes between healthy human individuals. Clones were read by immunoSEQ multiplex PCR, and TCRdb kept only the in-frame ones, dropping some. The sample lists some 2,100,000 clones, around 95% occurring once. The specimen sequenced was naive CD4+ T cells sorted from blood. Subset described: CD45RA+ positively selected. These receptors were collected from a man aged 18 to 30 in good health.

The V gene is TRBV28, the J gene TRBJ2-2, with 9 bases identical to TRBD1. The V segment lost 5 bases and the J segment 0 bases; nucleotides outside the gene matches: 10. CDR3 length: 18 amino acids. Germline-derived CDR1 and CDR2 are MDHEN and SYDVKM. This chain's CDR3 is CASSPQPGQGPNTGELFF. In DNA, the CDR3 is TGTGCCAGCAGTCCCCAGCCCGGACAGGGGCCGAACACCGGGGAGCTGTTTTTT.

The V call is TRBV5-1, the J call TRBJ2-3, with unresolved D. Germline assignment: CDR1 SGHRS and CDR2 YFSETQ. Trimming removed 0 bases from V and 1 base from J, with 15 bases in between. This CDR3 is 17 amino acids long. The chain's CDR3 is CASSLGVGLEGTDTQYF. The CDR3 DNA reads as TGCGCCAGCAGCTTGGGTGTAGGCCTTGAGGGCACAGATACGCAGTATTTT.

This clone was seen just once. J is TRBJ2-2 and V is TRBV4-2; no clear D gene. This CDR3 contains 14 residues. Trimming cost V 4 bases and J 4 bases, with 10 bases left between them. Germline V CDR1 and CDR2: LGHNA, YNFKEQ. CDR3: CASSPQPGTGELFF. CDR3 bases: TGTGCCAGCAGCCCTCAGCCGGGCACCGGGGAGCTGTTTTTT.

CDR3 DNA: TGTGCCACCAGCAGAGGGGACCTGGGCGAGACCCAGTACTTC. Its protein is CATSRGDLGETQYF. This chain connects TRBV15 to TRBJ2-5; possibly TRBD1 or TRBD2 for D (5 bases each). Germline V lookup: CDR1 LNHNV, CDR2 YYDKDF (reference sequence). Trimming removed 1 base from V and 5 bases from J, with 11 bases in between. This CDR3 is built from 14 residues.

V is TRBV28 and J is TRBJ1-2; D unresolved. Germline V lookup: CDR1 MDHEN, CDR2 SYDVKM. V was trimmed by 4 bases and J by 8 bases, leaving 11 bases between them. The CDR3 has 12 residues. The CDR3 DNA follows: TGTGCCAGCAGTTGGAGAGGGTGGGGCTACACCTTC. Translation: CASSWRGWGYTF.

V usage is TRBV7-2 and J usage is TRBJ1-5; possible D gene TRBD1, 5 bases. Per the germline V gene, CDR1 is SGHTA and CDR2 is FQGNSA. With 5 bases removed from V and 6 bases from J, the gap between germline ends came to 17 bases. This CDR3 contains 15 residues. CDR3 amino acids: CASSPEGRESQPQHF. The CDR3 DNA follows: TGTGCCAGCAGCCCCGAGGGGCGGGAGAGTCAGCCCCAGCATTTT. Full variable domain (rest looked up from reference TRBV7-2 and TRBJ1-5): GAGVSQSPSNKVTEKGKDVELRCDPISGHTALYWYRQSLGQGLEFLIYFQGNSAPDKSGLPSDRFSAERTGGSVSTLTIQRTQQEDSAVYLCASSPEGRESQPQHFGDGTRLSIL.

The chain carries TRBV27 and TRBJ2-7; TRBD1 matches at 12 bases. Germline values: CDR1 MNHEY, CDR2 SMNVEV (reference sequence). This CDR3 spans 14 amino acids. J was trimmed by 9 bases and V by 6 bases; bases with no gene match: 9. CDR3 sequence: CASSRPGQGARQYF. The DNA for the CDR3 is TGTGCCAGCAGCCGCCCGGGACAGGGGGCGAGGCAGTACTTC.

The chain couples TRBV18 to TRBJ1-3; D unclear. The length of the CDR3 is 13 residues. Trimming pared 2 bases from V and 8 bases from J, leaving 10 bases between. Germline CDR1 KGHSH, CDR2 LQKENI. The CDR3 protein is CASSPFASDTIYF. DNA for the CDR3: TGTGCCAGCTCACCATTCGCGTCGGACACCATATATTTT.

This clone was seen only once. DNA of the CDR3: TGTGCCTGGAGTCCGGGAAAACTTAGCGGAGTAAGGGAGACCCAGTACTTC. It is translated as CAWSPGKLSGVRETQYF. This chain joins TRBV30 and TRBJ2-5; maybe TRBD2 (6 bases). V lost 2 bases, J lost 5 bases, and 24 bases lay in between. The V gene's germline CDR1 is GTSNPN and CDR2 SVGIG (reference sequence). This CDR3 spans 17 amino acids.

The count of this clone is one. This chain joins TRBV27 and TRBJ1-6, with D perhaps TRBD1 (6 bases). Germline loops: CDR1 MNHEY, CDR2 SMNVEV (reference sequence). The CDR3 runs to 18 residues. V dropped 3 bases and J dropped 8 bases, with 23 bases sitting between them. The CDR3 sequence is CASSFRGRAQNEHSPLHF. The CDR3 bases are TGTGCCAGCAGTTTTAGGGGGAGGGCCCAGAATGAACATTCACCCCTCCACTTT.

The rearrangement links TRBV2 to TRBJ2-1; TRBD1 matches at 9 bases. The V gene's germline CDR1 is SNHLY and CDR2 FYNNEI. The CDR3 covers 16 residues. After removal of 3 bases from V and 0 bases from J, the junction contained 3 bases not matched to a gene. In DNA form, the CDR3 reads TGTGCCAGCAGTGACCCGGGACAGGGCTCCTACAATGAGCAGTTCTTC. Translated: CASSDPGQGSYNEQFF.

This clone was counted once. V is TRBV7-3 and J is TRBJ2-3; D is possibly TRBD1 (6 bases). Deletions cut 3 bases from V and 1 base from J, with 11 bases between. The CDR3 sequence is 15 residues long. CDR1 and CDR2 from the germline V gene are SGHTA and FQGTGA. The CDR3 sequence: CASSLAQGRTDTQYF. CDR3 nucleotides: TGTGCCAGCAGCTTGGCTCAGGGGCGCACAGATACGCAGTATTTT.

This chain links TRBV7-9 with TRBJ2-5, with D unresolved. The germline CDR1 and CDR2 sequences are SEHNR and FQNEAQ (reference sequence). There are 14 residues in the CDR3. Trimming removed 4 bases at V and 2 bases at J, with 11 bases between. The CDR3 DNA reads TGTGCCAGCAGCTCCGTCGGCCCGCAAGAGACCCAGTACTTC. It translates to CASSSVGPQETQYF.

The V gene is TRBV2, the J gene TRBJ2-2, with 7 bases identical to TRBD2. This CDR3 contains 15 residues. Germline CDR1 reads SNHLY; CDR2 reads FYNNEI. V trimming: 8 bases; J trimming: 4 bases; junction bases outside the gene matches: 10. The CDR3 loop reads CASGPGGVGTGELFF. CDR3 DNA sequence: TGTGCCAGCGGTCCGGGGGGAGTCGGCACCGGGGAGCTGTTTTTT. The whole variable domain, filled in from reference TRBV2 and TRBJ2-2, reads EPEVTQTPSHQVTQMGQEVILRCVPISNHLYFYWYRQILGQKVEFLVSFYNNEISEKSEIFDDQFSVERPDGSNFTLKIRSTKLEDSAMYFCASGPGGVGTGELFFGEGSRLTVL.

V gene TRBV10-2 combines with J gene TRBJ2-2; no firm D call. In germline, CDR1 is WSHSY, CDR2 SAAADI. V gave up 2 bases and J gave up 6 bases, with 7 bases separating them. The CDR3 sequence is 13 residues long. CDR3 coding DNA: TGCGCCAGCAGTGAGCATCTTTCCGGGGAGCTGTTTTTT. Translated, it gives CASSEHLSGELFF.

This sequence joins TRBV6-1 and TRBJ2-1; D call uncertain. The CDR3 totals 12 residues. V was trimmed by 4 bases and J by 5 bases, leaving 6 bases between them. CDR1 is MNHNS, CDR2 SASEGT, per germline. The CDR3 sequence is CASSVMHNEQFF. In DNA, the CDR3 is TGTGCCAGCAGTGTCATGCACAATGAGCAGTTCTTC.

The chain recombines TRBV10-1 with TRBJ2-2, with D tentatively TRBD2 (6 bases). Trimming shortened V by 7 bases and J by 1 base, and 10 bases separated the two germline ends. This CDR3 is 14 amino acids long. Germline CDR1 reads WNHNN; CDR2 reads SYGVQD (reference sequence). The CDR3 protein is CASTGELNTGELFF. The CDR3 nucleotides read TGCGCCAGCACGGGGGAGTTGAACACCGGGGAGCTGTTTTTT.

V is TRBV30 and J is TRBJ2-1; D is unclear. CDR3 length: 11 residues. Trimming took off 3 bases at V and 8 bases at J, with 8 bases between the two ends. Germline V gene sequence: CDR1 GTSNPN, CDR2 SVGIG (reference sequence). The CDR3 region has the DNA TGTGCCTGGAGGAACTGGGATGAGCAGTTCTTC. It specifies CAWRNWDEQFF.